This T cell receptor beta chain was sequenced during a study of CD8 T cells in ankylosing spondylitis. TCRdb reprocessed the 5' RACE reads with MiXCR, giving one entry per CDR3 protein. Among about 140,000 distinct CDR3 sequences, roughly 8.8% were seen once, and the ten largest hold approximately 7%. Per the germline V gene, CDR1 is LNHDA and CDR2 is SQIVND (reference sequence). This CDR3 contains 15 residues. Trimming at V came to 3 bases and at J to 2 bases, leaving 7 bases not matched to a gene. The sequence was collected from a male donor with ankylosing spondylitis. Specimen: synovial fluid, either unsorted or a sorted T cell fraction (not recorded which). V gene TRBV19 combines with J gene TRBJ2-7; TRBD1 matches 7 bases. The CDR3: CASSMKTGAAYEQYF. In DNA, the CDR3 is TGTGCCAGTAGTATGAAAACAGGGGCGGCCTACGAGCAGTACTTC.